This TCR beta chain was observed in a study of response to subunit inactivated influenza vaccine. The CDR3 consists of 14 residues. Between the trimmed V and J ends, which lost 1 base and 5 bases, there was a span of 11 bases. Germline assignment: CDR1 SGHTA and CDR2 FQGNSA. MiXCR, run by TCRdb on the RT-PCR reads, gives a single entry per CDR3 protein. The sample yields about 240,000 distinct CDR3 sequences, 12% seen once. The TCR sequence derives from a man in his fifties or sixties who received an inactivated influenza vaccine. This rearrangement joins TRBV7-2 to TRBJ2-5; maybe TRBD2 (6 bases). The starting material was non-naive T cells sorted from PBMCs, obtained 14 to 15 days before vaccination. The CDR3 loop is CASSLVRERETQYF. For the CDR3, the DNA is TGTGCCAGCAGCTTAGTACGGGAGCGGGAGACCCAGTACTTC.